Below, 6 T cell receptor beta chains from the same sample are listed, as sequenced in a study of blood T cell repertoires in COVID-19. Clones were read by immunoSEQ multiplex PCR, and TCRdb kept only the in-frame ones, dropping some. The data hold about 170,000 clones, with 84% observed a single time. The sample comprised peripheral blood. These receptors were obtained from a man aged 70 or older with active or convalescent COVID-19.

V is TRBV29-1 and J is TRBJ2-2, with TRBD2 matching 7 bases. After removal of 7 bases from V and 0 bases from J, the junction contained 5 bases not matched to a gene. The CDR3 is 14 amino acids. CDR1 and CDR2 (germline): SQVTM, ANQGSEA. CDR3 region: CSATGLTNTGELFF. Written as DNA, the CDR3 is TGCAGCGCTACGGGACTAACGAACACCGGGGAGCTGTTTTTT.

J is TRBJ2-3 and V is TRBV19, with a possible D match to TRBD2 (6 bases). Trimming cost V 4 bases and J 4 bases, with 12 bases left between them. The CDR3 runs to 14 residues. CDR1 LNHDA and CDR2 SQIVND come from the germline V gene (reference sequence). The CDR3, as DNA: TGTGCCAGTAGTAGGGGGGTAGTCTCAGATACGCAGTATTTT. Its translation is CASSRGVVSDTQYF.

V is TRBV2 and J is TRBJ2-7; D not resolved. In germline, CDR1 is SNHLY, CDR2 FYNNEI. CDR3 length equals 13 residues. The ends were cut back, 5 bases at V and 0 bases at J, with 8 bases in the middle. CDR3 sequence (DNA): TGTGCCAGCAGTCGACGGAGCTCCTACGAGCAGTACTTC. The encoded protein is CASSRRSSYEQYF.

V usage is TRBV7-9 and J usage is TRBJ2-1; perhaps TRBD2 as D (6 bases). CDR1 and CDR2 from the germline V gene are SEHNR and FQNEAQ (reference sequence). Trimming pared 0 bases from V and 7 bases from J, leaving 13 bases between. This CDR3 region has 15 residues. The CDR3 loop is CASSLAGTSGNEQFF. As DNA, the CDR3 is TGTGCCAGCAGCTTAGCCGGGACTTCGGGAAATGAGCAGTTCTTC.

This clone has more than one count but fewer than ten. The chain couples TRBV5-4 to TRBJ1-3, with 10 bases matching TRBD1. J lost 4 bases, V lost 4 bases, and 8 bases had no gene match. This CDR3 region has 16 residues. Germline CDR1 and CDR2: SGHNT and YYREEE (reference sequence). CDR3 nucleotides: TGTGCCAGCAGCCCCGCTGGACAGGGGGTCGGAAACACCATATATTTT. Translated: CASSPAGQGVGNTIYF.

CDR3 region: CASSPPLTGIQETQYF. CDR3 coding DNA: TGTGCCAGCTCACCACCCCTGACAGGAATCCAAGAGACCCAGTACTTC. The chain combines TRBV18 with TRBJ2-5; D perhaps matches TRBD1 (6 bases). V was shortened by 0 bases and J by 1 base, with 12 bases between the two germline ends. The length of the CDR3 is 16 residues. Per the germline V gene, CDR1 is KGHSH and CDR2 is LQKENI.